The present entry profiles one T cell receptor beta chain with its context. Its specificity is unknown. The record originates from a study of OX40 agonist ivuxolimab in advanced cancers. Points from the study as a whole: At 0.1 to 3.0 mg/kg, CD4+ and CD8+ blood T cells expanded clonally by week 6.

Only in-frame clones appear in the TCRdb table, and some are missing; sequencing was by immunoSEQ multiplex PCR. The sample includes 66,000 or so clones, approximately 92% of them seen just once. Trimming left V 6 bases short and J 0 bases short, with 15 bases between. Germline V gene data show CDR1 as SNHLY and CDR2 as FYNNEI. This CDR3 has 16 amino acids. This sequence was found in an adult with an advanced solid tumor such as melanoma, head and neck, liver or kidney cancer. The V and J genes are TRBV2 and TRBJ1-3, with TRBD1 as a possible D gene (5 bases). This specimen consisted of CD4+ or CD8+ T cells sorted from blood, obtained in a trial of the OX40 agonist ivuxolimab. CDR3 in amino acids: CASRALEGSSGNTIYF. Here the CDR3 DNA reads TGTGCCAGCAGGGCCCTGGAGGGGAGCTCTGGAAACACCATATATTTT.